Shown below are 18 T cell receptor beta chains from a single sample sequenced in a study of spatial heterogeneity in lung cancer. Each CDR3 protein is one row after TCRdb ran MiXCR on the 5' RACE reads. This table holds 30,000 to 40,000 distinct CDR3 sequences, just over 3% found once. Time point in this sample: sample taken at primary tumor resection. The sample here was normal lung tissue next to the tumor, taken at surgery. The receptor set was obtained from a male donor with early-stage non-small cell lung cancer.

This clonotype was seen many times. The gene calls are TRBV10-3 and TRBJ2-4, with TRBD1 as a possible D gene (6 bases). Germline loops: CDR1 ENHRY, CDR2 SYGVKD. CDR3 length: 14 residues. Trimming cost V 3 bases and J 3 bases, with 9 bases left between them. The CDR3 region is CAISDGGSKNIQYF. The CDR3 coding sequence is TGTGCCATCAGTGATGGGGGCAGCAAAAACATTCAGTACTTC.

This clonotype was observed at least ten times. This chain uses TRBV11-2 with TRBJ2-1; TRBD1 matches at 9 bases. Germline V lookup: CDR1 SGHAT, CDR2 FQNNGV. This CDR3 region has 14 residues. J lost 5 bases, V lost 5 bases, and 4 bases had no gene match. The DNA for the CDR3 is TGTGCCAGCAGCAAGGGACAGGGAAACAATGAGCAGTTCTTC. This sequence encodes CASSKGQGNNEQFF.

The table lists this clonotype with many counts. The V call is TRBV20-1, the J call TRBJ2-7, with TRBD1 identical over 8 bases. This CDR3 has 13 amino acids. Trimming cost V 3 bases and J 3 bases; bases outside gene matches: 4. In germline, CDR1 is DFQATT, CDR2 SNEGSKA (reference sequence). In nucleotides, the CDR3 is TGCAGTGCTAGCCCCGGACAGGGCTACGAGCAGTACTTC. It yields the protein CSASPGQGYEQYF.

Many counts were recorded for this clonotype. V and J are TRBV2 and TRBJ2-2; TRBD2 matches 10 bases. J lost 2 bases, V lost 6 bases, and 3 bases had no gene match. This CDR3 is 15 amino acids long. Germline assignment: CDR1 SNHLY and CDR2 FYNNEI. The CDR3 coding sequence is TGTGCCAGCAGCAGGACTAGCGGAAACACCGGGGAGCTGTTTTTT. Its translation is CASSRTSGNTGELFF.

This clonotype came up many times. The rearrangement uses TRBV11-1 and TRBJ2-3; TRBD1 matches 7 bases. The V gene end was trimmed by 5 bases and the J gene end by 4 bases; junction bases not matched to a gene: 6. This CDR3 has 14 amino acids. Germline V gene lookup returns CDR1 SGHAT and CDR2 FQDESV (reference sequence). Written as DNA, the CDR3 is TGTGCCAGCAGCGCGACAGGGACGGCAGATACGCAGTATTTT. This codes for CASSATGTADTQYF.

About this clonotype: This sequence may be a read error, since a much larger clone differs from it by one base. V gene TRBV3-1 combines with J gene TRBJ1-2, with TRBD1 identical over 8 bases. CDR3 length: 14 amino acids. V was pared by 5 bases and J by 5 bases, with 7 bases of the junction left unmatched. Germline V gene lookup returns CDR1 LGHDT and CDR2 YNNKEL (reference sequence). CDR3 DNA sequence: TGTGCCAGCAGCTTCATGGGACAGGTGTATGGCTACACCTTC. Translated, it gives CASSFMGQVYGYTF.

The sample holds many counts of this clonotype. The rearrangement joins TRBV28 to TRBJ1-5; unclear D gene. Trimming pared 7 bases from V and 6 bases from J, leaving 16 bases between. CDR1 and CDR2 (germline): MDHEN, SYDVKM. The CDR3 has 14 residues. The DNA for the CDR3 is TGTGCCAGCACCCCCGACACGGGAAGTCAGCCCCAGCATTTT. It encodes CASTPDTGSQPQHF. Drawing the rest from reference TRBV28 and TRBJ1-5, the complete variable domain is DVKVTQSSRYLVKRTGEKVFLECVQDMDHENMFWYRQDPGLGLRLIYFSYDVKMKEKGDIPEGYSVSREKKERFSLILESASTNQTSMYLCASTPDTGSQPQHFGDGTRLSIL.

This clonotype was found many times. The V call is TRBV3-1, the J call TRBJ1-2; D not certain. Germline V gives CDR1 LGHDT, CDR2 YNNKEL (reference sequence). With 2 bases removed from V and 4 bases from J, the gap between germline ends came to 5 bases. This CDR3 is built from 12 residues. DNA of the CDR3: TGTGCCAGCAGCCAACCCACCTATGGCTACACCTTC. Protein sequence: CASSQPTYGYTF. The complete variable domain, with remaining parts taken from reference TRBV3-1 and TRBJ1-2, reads DTAVSQTPKYLVTQMGNDKSIKCEQNLGHDTMYWYKQDSKKFLKIMFSYNNKELIINETVPNRFSPKSPDKAHLNLHINSLELGDSAVYFCASSQPTYGYTFGSGTRLTVV.

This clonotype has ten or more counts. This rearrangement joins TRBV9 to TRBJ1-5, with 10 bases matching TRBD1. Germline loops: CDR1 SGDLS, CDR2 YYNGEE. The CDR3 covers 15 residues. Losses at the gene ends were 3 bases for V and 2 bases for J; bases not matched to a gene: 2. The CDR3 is CASSAGTGGNQPQHF. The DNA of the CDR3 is TGTGCCAGCAGCGCCGGGACAGGGGGCAATCAGCCCCAGCATTTT. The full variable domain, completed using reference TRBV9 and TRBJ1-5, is DSGVTQTPKHLITATGQRVTLRCSPRSGDLSVYWYQQSLDQGLQFLIQYYNGEERAKGNILERFSAQQFPDLHSELNLSSLELGDSALYFCASSAGTGGNQPQHFGDGTRLSIL.

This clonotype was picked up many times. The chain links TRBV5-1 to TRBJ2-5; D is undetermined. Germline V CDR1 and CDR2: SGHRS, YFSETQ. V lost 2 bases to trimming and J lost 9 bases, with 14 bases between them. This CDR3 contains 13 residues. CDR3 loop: CASSFDSLASQYF. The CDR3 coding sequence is TGCGCCAGCAGCTTTGACTCACTTGCCTCCCAGTACTTC.

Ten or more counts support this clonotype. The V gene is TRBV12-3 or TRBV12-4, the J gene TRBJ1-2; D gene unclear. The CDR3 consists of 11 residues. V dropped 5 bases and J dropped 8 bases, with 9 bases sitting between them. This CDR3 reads CASSESYGYTF. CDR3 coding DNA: TGTGCCAGCAGTGAGTCTTACGGCTACACCTTC.

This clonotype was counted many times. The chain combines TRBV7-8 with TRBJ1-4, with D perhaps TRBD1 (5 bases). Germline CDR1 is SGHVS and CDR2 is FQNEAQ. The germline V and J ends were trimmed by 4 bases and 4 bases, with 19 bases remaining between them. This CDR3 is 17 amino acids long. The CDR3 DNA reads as TGTGCCAGCAGCTCGGTTCTCATCGGGACGGTTAATGAAAAACTGTTTTTT. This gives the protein CASSSVLIGTVNEKLFF.

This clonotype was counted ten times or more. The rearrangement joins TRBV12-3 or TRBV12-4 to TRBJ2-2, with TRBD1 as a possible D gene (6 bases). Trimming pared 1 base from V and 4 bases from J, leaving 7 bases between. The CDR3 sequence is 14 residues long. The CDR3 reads CASSLGGPTGELFF. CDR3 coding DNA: TGTGCCAGCAGTTTAGGGGGGCCCACCGGGGAGCTGTTTTTT.

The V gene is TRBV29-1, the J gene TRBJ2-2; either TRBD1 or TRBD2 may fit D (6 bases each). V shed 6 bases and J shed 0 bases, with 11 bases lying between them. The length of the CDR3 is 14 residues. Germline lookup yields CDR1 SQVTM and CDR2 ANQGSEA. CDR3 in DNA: TGCAGCGTGACGGGGGCAACGAACACCGGGGAGCTGTTTTTT. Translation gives CSVTGATNTGELFF.

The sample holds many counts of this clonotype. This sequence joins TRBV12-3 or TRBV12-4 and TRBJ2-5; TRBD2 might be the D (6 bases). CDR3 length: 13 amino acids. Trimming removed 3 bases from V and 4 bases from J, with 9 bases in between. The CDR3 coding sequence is TGTGCCAGCAGTTTTGGCGGGACAGAGACCCAGTACTTC. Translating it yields CASSFGGTETQYF.

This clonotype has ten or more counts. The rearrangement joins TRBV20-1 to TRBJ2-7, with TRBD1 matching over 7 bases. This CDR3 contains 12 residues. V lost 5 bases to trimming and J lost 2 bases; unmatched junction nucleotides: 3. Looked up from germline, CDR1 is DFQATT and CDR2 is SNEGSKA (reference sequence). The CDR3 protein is CSALGTAYEQYF. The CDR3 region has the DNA TGCAGTGCTCTCGGGACAGCCTACGAGCAGTACTTC.

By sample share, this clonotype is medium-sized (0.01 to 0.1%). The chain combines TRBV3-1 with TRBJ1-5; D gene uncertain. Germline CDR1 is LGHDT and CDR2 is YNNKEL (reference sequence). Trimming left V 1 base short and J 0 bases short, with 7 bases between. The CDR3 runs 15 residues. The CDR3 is CASSQGRGSNQPQHF. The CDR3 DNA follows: TGTGCCAGCAGCCAAGGGCGGGGTAGCAATCAGCCCCAGCATTTT.

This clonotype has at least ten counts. This CDR3 is CASSEALWGHNSPLHF. For the CDR3, the DNA is TGTGCCAGCAGTGAAGCGCTGTGGGGGCATAATTCACCCCTCCACTTT. The chain links TRBV6-1 to TRBJ1-6; D may be TRBD1 (6 bases). The germline V gene encodes CDR1 MNHNS and CDR2 SASEGT. The CDR3 covers 16 residues. The V end was cut by 0 bases, the J end by 5 bases, with 11 bases between.